This is a list of T cell receptor beta chains from one sample in a study of T-cell reconstitution after alpha-beta-depleted transplantation in children. TCRdb reprocessed the PCR reads via MiXCR and lists one record per CDR3 protein. In the table there are 450,000 to 550,000 distinct CDR3 sequences, 10% to 12% of which are singletons. Specimen: PBMCs, mostly from graft donor cells, collected 180 days after TCRalphabeta/CD19-depleted stem cell transplant. These receptor sequences come from a female patient aged 2-9 years who had a stem cell transplant for aplastic anemia, so the T cells may come from the graft donor. Both conserved end residues are part of each CDR3. Each record gives: D gene, V gene, J gene, CDR3 length, CDR3 protein. The D gene is left open where the match is weak.

D: .; V: TRBV6-1; J: TRBJ2-5; length: 17; CDR3: CASGPPSGRTPQETQYF
D: TRBD2; V: TRBV14; J: TRBJ2-5; length: 16; CDR3: CASSQDGAGARETQYF
D: TRBD2; V: TRBV10-3; J: TRBJ2-4; length: 15; CDR3: CAISGTSGSRNSQYF
D: .; V: TRBV9; J: TRBJ2-2; length: 15; CDR3: CASSVEQINTGELFF
D: .; V: TRBV6-2/TRBV6-3; J: TRBJ1-1; length: 14; CDR3: CASSYLRAGTEAFF
D: .; V: TRBV18; J: TRBJ2-7; length: 14; CDR3: CASSQDAGVYEQYF
D: TRBD2; V: TRBV6-1; J: TRBJ2-2; length: 15; CDR3: CASSLAGDRTGELFF
D: TRBD2; V: TRBV5-1; J: TRBJ2-3; length: 19; CDR3: CASSLASTGLAGGTDTQYF
D: TRBD2; V: TRBV20-1; J: TRBJ2-4; length: 12; CDR3: CSATGEGDIQYF
D: TRBD1; V: TRBV5-6; J: TRBJ2-3; length: 15; CDR3: CASSLGQGRADTQYF
D: TRBD1; V: TRBV28; J: TRBJ2-7; length: 15; CDR3: CASSPQDRDSNEQYF
D: .; V: TRBV5-1; J: TRBJ1-2; length: 14; CDR3: CASSFDTANYGYTF
D: TRBD2; V: TRBV20-1; J: TRBJ2-7; length: 14; CDR3: CSAKGLAAHYEQYF
D: .; V: TRBV12-3/TRBV12-4; J: TRBJ1-4; length: 13; CDR3: CASSFQGREKLFF
D: .; V: TRBV6-1; J: TRBJ2-1; length: 11; CDR3: CASSDLRVQFF
D: .; V: TRBV6-5; J: TRBJ1-1; length: 16; CDR3: CASSYPSTGRNTEAFF
D: .; V: TRBV12-3/TRBV12-4; J: TRBJ2-3; length: 15; CDR3: CASRDGPPRTDTQYF
D: .; V: TRBV5-1; J: TRBJ1-1; length: 14; CDR3: CASSLGGGWTEAFF
D: TRBD2; V: TRBV6-1; J: TRBJ2-4; length: 13; CDR3: CASSASHSGTEYF
D: .; V: TRBV4-3; J: TRBJ2-1; length: 13; CDR3: CASSQLLDNEQFF